This entry features one T cell receptor (beta chain) sequence. Naive CD8 cells comprised CD45RO-negative, CCR7-positively selected cells, excluding terminally differentiated effector memory CD45RA+ cells. Tens of thousands of T cell genomes, or approximately 0.2 ug DNA, went into the sorted-subset replicate PCRs. Generated by immunoSEQ multiplex PCR, the TCRdb table keeps only in-frame clones and is missing some. The table has millions of clones, about 95% seen once. This specimen comes from a study of shared clonotypes between healthy human individuals. CDR1 and CDR2 (germline): MDHEN, SYDVKM. V was cut by 6 bases and J by 1 base, with 13 bases left in between. The CDR3 is 15 residues long.

The V call is TRBV28, the J call TRBJ1-3; D call uncertain. This receptor was identified in a man between 18 and 29 years old in good health. Material: naive CD8+ T cells sorted from blood. The CDR3, as DNA: TGTGCCAGCAGCCCGCCTTGGGTGTCTGGAAACACCATATATTTT. The encoded protein is CASSPPWVSGNTIYF.